The TCR beta chain under discussion was sequenced for a study of regulatory T cells in long-lasting Graves disease. The time point denotes: newly diagnosed GD, antithyroid drugs for less than 3 months. The TCR library was made from RNA that had been extracted from PBMCs in TRIzol. Doctors identified Graves' disease using the American Thyroid Association guidelines. TCR beta libraries were built with iRepertoire HTBI primers and Arm-PCR of CDR3 regions. One entry per CDR3 protein results from TCRdb running MiXCR on the multiplex PCR reads. There are 350,000 to 500,000 distinct CDR3 sequences in the sample; 12% to 15% occur only once, and 17% lies in the top ten. Deletions cut 0 bases from V and 8 bases from J, with 13 bases between. The germline gives CDR1 GTSNPN, CDR2 SVGIG (reference sequence). This CDR3 is built from 13 residues. This clonotype was found a few times. The same data also went into a second study, on T cells in Graves' hyperthyroidism and ophthalmopathy.

The chain couples TRBV30 to TRBJ1-2; D unclear. The source is a woman between 45 and 60 years old with Graves disease. The specimen comprised peripheral blood mononuclear cells (PBMCs), sampled at new diagnosis, from a patient treated with antithyroid drugs. The CDR3 nucleotides are TGTGCCTGGAGTGTTAAGGGATTGGGGGGCTACACCTTC. This sequence encodes CAWSVKGLGGYTF.